A selection of T cell receptor beta chains follows, all from one sample in a study of blood T cells in healthy people across ages. One entry per CDR3 protein results from TCRdb running MiXCR on the 5' RACE reads. This sample has over 700,000 distinct CDR3 sequences, with 20% to 30% found just once. The data were also submitted as part of a second study, on T cells of mothers and their children.

The sample was blood. These receptor sequences come from a boy aged 10-17 years in good health. Each CDR3 is given with its conserved first and last residue. The order of the fields is CDR3 DNA, CDR3 protein, V gene, CDR3 length, D gene, J gene, clone size. The D gene is left open where the match is weak. For some rows the clone size is stated as once, few or many, or as a class when expanded; others skip it.

CDR3nt: TGTGCCAGCAGCACTGGGACTAGCGAGGTCTCCTACAATGAGCAGTTCTTC
CDR3aa: CASSTGTSEVSYNEQFF
v_gene: TRBV7-2
len: 17
d_gene: TRBD2
j_gene: TRBJ2-1
abundance: .

CDR3nt: TGTGCCAGCAGCGTTCGGACTCAGCAGAGTGAGCAGTTCTTC
CDR3aa: CASSVRTQQSEQFF
v_gene: TRBV7-2
len: 14
d_gene: .
j_gene: TRBJ2-1
abundance: .

CDR3nt: TGTGCCAGCAGTTTCTTATTGAGCAATCAGCCCCAGCATTTT
CDR3aa: CASSFLLSNQPQHF
v_gene: TRBV28
len: 14
d_gene: .
j_gene: TRBJ1-5
abundance: .

CDR3nt: TGTGCCAGCAGTTTAGGGGAGGACACTGAAGCTTTCTTT
CDR3aa: CASSLGEDTEAFF
v_gene: TRBV12-3/TRBV12-4
len: 13
d_gene: .
j_gene: TRBJ1-1
abundance: few

CDR3nt: TGTGCCAGCAGTTCCCCATCGGACACCCCGCACTATGGCTACACCTTC
CDR3aa: CASSSPSDTPHYGYTF
v_gene: TRBV28
len: 16
d_gene: .
j_gene: TRBJ1-2
abundance: few

CDR3nt: TGTGCCATCAGTGAGTTTTCGCGGCGGGAGGGTCGGTACGAGCAGTACTTC
CDR3aa: CAISEFSRREGRYEQYF
v_gene: TRBV10-3
len: 17
d_gene: TRBD2
j_gene: TRBJ2-7
abundance: .

CDR3nt: TGTGCCAGCAGCCAGGGGGGACTCAATGAAAAACTGTTTTTT
CDR3aa: CASSQGGLNEKLFF
v_gene: TRBV7-8
len: 14
d_gene: TRBD1
j_gene: TRBJ1-4
abundance: .

CDR3nt: TGTGCCAGCAGTACTAGACCGGGCTCTGGGGCCAACGTCCTGACTTTC
CDR3aa: CASSTRPGSGANVLTF
v_gene: TRBV12-3/TRBV12-4
len: 16
d_gene: .
j_gene: TRBJ2-6
abundance: .

CDR3nt: TGTGCCAGCAGCATTCCGGGACAGGGGAGCACCGGGGAGCTGTTTTTT
CDR3aa: CASSIPGQGSTGELFF
v_gene: TRBV5-4
len: 16
d_gene: TRBD1
j_gene: TRBJ2-2
abundance: few

CDR3nt: TGTGCCAGCAGCTTAACGAGGGGAGATACGCAGTATTTT
CDR3aa: CASSLTRGDTQYF
v_gene: TRBV13
len: 13
d_gene: .
j_gene: TRBJ2-3
abundance: .

CDR3nt: TGTACCAGCAGTTTATTAAAGTCAAGCGGGGAAAAACTGTTTTTT
CDR3aa: CTSSLLKSSGEKLFF
v_gene: TRBV28
len: 15
d_gene: .
j_gene: TRBJ1-4
abundance: once

CDR3nt: TGTGCCAGCAGCCATGGGACAGGGTATGGCTACACCTTC
CDR3aa: CASSHGTGYGYTF
v_gene: TRBV7-9
len: 13
d_gene: TRBD1
j_gene: TRBJ1-2
abundance: few

CDR3nt: TGTGCCAGCAGCCCCCGAGGGACTTCGGCAAACGAGCAGTACTTC
CDR3aa: CASSPRGTSANEQYF
v_gene: TRBV7-9
len: 15
d_gene: .
j_gene: TRBJ2-7
abundance: once

CDR3nt: TGTGCCAGCAGCCCCGGACAGGGCCTTCAGCCCCAGCATTTT
CDR3aa: CASSPGQGLQPQHF
v_gene: TRBV27
len: 14
d_gene: TRBD1
j_gene: TRBJ1-5
abundance: few

CDR3nt: TGCAGCGTTCGACGCTCCTACGAGCAGTACTTC
CDR3aa: CSVRRSYEQYF
v_gene: TRBV29-1
len: 11
d_gene: .
j_gene: TRBJ2-7
abundance: .

CDR3nt: TGTGCCAGCAGAGGGGACAGTTTACTAGCGGGAGGGACCTACAATGAGCAGTTCTTC
CDR3aa: CASRGDSLLAGGTYNEQFF
v_gene: TRBV2
len: 19
d_gene: TRBD2
j_gene: TRBJ2-1
abundance: once

CDR3nt: TGTGCCAGCAGCCCCGGGACTAGCGGGGCAGCCAAAAACATTCAGTACTTC
CDR3aa: CASSPGTSGAAKNIQYF
v_gene: TRBV4-2
len: 17
d_gene: TRBD2
j_gene: TRBJ2-4
abundance: few

CDR3nt: TGCAGTGCTAGTTGGGAGAACGGGGAGCTGTTTTTT
CDR3aa: CSASWENGELFF
v_gene: TRBV20-1
len: 12
d_gene: .
j_gene: TRBJ2-2
abundance: few

CDR3nt: TGTGCCAGCAGCCCCCGGTTGGAGGGGGGGCCAACTAATGAAAAACTGTTTTTT
CDR3aa: CASSPRLEGGPTNEKLFF
v_gene: TRBV7-9
len: 18
d_gene: .
j_gene: TRBJ1-4
abundance: .

CDR3nt: TGTGCCACCAGATCTAGTACCTTGAACACTGAAGCTTTCTTT
CDR3aa: CATRSSTLNTEAFF
v_gene: TRBV2
len: 14
d_gene: .
j_gene: TRBJ1-1
abundance: few

CDR3nt: TGTGCCAGCAGTTTACTGGAGTACTCCTACAATGAGCAGTTCTTC
CDR3aa: CASSLLEYSYNEQFF
v_gene: TRBV12-3/TRBV12-4
len: 15
d_gene: .
j_gene: TRBJ2-1
abundance: few

CDR3nt: TGTGCCAGCAGCGGGAGGACGGCCGCAACTAATGAAAAACTGTTTTTT
CDR3aa: CASSGRTAATNEKLFF
v_gene: TRBV13
len: 16
d_gene: .
j_gene: TRBJ1-4
abundance: .

CDR3nt: TGCAGCGTTTCGGGGGGACCGAACACCGGGGAGCTGTTTTTT
CDR3aa: CSVSGGPNTGELFF
v_gene: TRBV29-1
len: 14
d_gene: TRBD2
j_gene: TRBJ2-2
abundance: .

CDR3nt: TGTGCCAGCGGGCGCATCTATTACGAGCAGTACTTC
CDR3aa: CASGRIYYEQYF
v_gene: TRBV6-2/TRBV6-3
len: 12
d_gene: .
j_gene: TRBJ2-7
abundance: .

CDR3nt: TGTGCCAGCAGTTGGGGACTAGCGGGAGTCGGAGGTGAGCAGTTCTTC
CDR3aa: CASSWGLAGVGGEQFF
v_gene: TRBV6-2/TRBV6-3
len: 16
d_gene: TRBD2
j_gene: TRBJ2-1
abundance: few

CDR3nt: TGTGCCAGCAGCTTGGGAGGCGGGGGGGCGGAGACCCAGTACTTC
CDR3aa: CASSLGGGGAETQYF
v_gene: TRBV5-5
len: 15
d_gene: TRBD2
j_gene: TRBJ2-5
abundance: .

CDR3nt: TGCGCCAGCAGCGTCCGGGACAGAGGCTACTCTGGGGCCAACGTCCTGACTTTC
CDR3aa: CASSVRDRGYSGANVLTF
v_gene: TRBV5-1
len: 18
d_gene: TRBD1
j_gene: TRBJ2-6
abundance: few

CDR3nt: TGTGCCAGCAGCTTAGAAGTCCAGGATCAGGGCCTCGAGCAGTTCTTC
CDR3aa: CASSLEVQDQGLEQFF
v_gene: TRBV11-2
len: 16
d_gene: .
j_gene: TRBJ2-1
abundance: few

CDR3nt: TGTGCCAGCAGCCCCCTAGGAGGGAGTGGAACTGAAGCTTTCTTT
CDR3aa: CASSPLGGSGTEAFF
v_gene: TRBV7-3
len: 15
d_gene: .
j_gene: TRBJ1-1
abundance: few

CDR3nt: TGCGCCAGCAGCACAGGGATTGGGGGCAATCAGCCCCAGCATTTT
CDR3aa: CASSTGIGGNQPQHF
v_gene: TRBV12-3/TRBV12-4
len: 15
d_gene: .
j_gene: TRBJ1-5
abundance: .

CDR3nt: TGTGCCACCAGTGACCACCCACTAGCGGGGGGACGTTCAAACACCGGGGAGCTGTTTTTT
CDR3aa: CATSDHPLAGGRSNTGELFF
v_gene: TRBV24-1
len: 20
d_gene: TRBD2
j_gene: TRBJ2-2
abundance: once

CDR3nt: TGTGCCAGCAGTTCTCGACAGACACAGCCCCAGCATTTT
CDR3aa: CASSSRQTQPQHF
v_gene: TRBV28
len: 13
d_gene: .
j_gene: TRBJ1-5
abundance: few

CDR3nt: TGTGCCAGCAGTGAAGGGGCCAGCTCAGATACGCAGTATTTT
CDR3aa: CASSEGASSDTQYF
v_gene: TRBV2
len: 14
d_gene: .
j_gene: TRBJ2-3
abundance: .

CDR3nt: TGTGCCAGCAGTGAATATTTTGAGGGGGCGGGCTATGGCTACACCTTC
CDR3aa: CASSEYFEGAGYGYTF
v_gene: TRBV25-1
len: 16
d_gene: TRBD1
j_gene: TRBJ1-2
abundance: .

CDR3nt: TGTGCCAGCAGCTTAGCGAGCACAGGGCTGAGCTATGGCTACACCTTC
CDR3aa: CASSLASTGLSYGYTF
v_gene: TRBV7-2
len: 16
d_gene: .
j_gene: TRBJ1-2
abundance: .

CDR3nt: TGCAGCGTCGGGAGACAGGACTACTATGGCTACACCTTC
CDR3aa: CSVGRQDYYGYTF
v_gene: TRBV29-1
len: 13
d_gene: .
j_gene: TRBJ1-2
abundance: .

CDR3nt: TGTGCCAGCAGCAAAGTCAAGGGTCCTGAGGCGGACTACAATGAGCAGTTCTTC
CDR3aa: CASSKVKGPEADYNEQFF
v_gene: TRBV21-1
len: 18
d_gene: .
j_gene: TRBJ2-1
abundance: few

CDR3nt: TGTGCCAGTAGCCGCGGGACAGGCTCTGGGGCCAACGTCCTGACTTTC
CDR3aa: CASSRGTGSGANVLTF
v_gene: TRBV19
len: 16
d_gene: TRBD1
j_gene: TRBJ2-6
abundance: few

CDR3nt: TGTGCCAGCAGCCAACAAGAGTATGGCTACACCTTC
CDR3aa: CASSQQEYGYTF
v_gene: TRBV3-1
len: 12
d_gene: .
j_gene: TRBJ1-2
abundance: few

CDR3nt: TGCGCCAGCAGCCAAGAAGCGGGCGTGAGCTCCTACGAGCAGTACTTC
CDR3aa: CASSQEAGVSSYEQYF
v_gene: TRBV4-1
len: 16
d_gene: .
j_gene: TRBJ2-7
abundance: .

CDR3nt: TGTGCCAGCAGCGTAGTGGGAGACTACACAGATACGCAGTATTTT
CDR3aa: CASSVVGDYTDTQYF
v_gene: TRBV9
len: 15
d_gene: .
j_gene: TRBJ2-3
abundance: few

CDR3nt: TGTGCTAGTGGTTTGAGGGTGGGGGGCTCCTACGAGCAGTACTTC
CDR3aa: CASGLRVGGSYEQYF
v_gene: TRBV12-5
len: 15
d_gene: .
j_gene: TRBJ2-7
abundance: .

CDR3nt: TGTGCCAGCAGCCCGGGACTAGCGGGACCTGAGCAGTTCTTC
CDR3aa: CASSPGLAGPEQFF
v_gene: TRBV7-9
len: 14
d_gene: TRBD2
j_gene: TRBJ2-1
abundance: .

CDR3nt: TGTGCCAGCAGTTTAACCCTAGCGGGAGTTTTGGACAATGAGCAGTTCTTC
CDR3aa: CASSLTLAGVLDNEQFF
v_gene: TRBV28
len: 17
d_gene: TRBD2
j_gene: TRBJ2-1
abundance: .

CDR3nt: TGCAGCGTTGAATCCGGGAGCTCCTACGAGCAGTACTTC
CDR3aa: CSVESGSSYEQYF
v_gene: TRBV29-1
len: 13
d_gene: .
j_gene: TRBJ2-7
abundance: .

CDR3nt: TGTGCCAGCAGTGTTGAGGGGGACTCACAAGAGACCCAGTACTTC
CDR3aa: CASSVEGDSQETQYF
v_gene: TRBV4-2
len: 15
d_gene: .
j_gene: TRBJ2-5
abundance: .